The 8 T cell receptor beta chains in this list originate from one sample, sequenced in a study of identifying expanded T cells in peripheral blood. Generated by immunoSEQ multiplex PCR, the TCRdb table keeps only in-frame clones and is missing some. Counted here are 50,000 or so clones, approximately 89% occurring once; the ten biggest clones make up around 3.5%. Specimen: blood. The receptors originated from a person aged 18 to 75 in good health.

The V call is TRBV6-6, the J call TRBJ2-7; D remains ambiguous. CDR1 is MNHNY, CDR2 SVGAGI, per germline (reference sequence). The CDR3 contains 15 residues. V lost 5 bases and J 2 bases, leaving 16 bases between the germline ends. The CDR3 sequence: CASSLLRDSTYEQYF. DNA of the CDR3: TGTGCCAGCAGTCTGTTAAGGGATTCCACCTACGAGCAGTACTTC.

The chain employs TRBV19 and TRBJ1-1, with D tentatively TRBD1 (5 bases). Per germline, CDR1 LNHDA and CDR2 SQIVND (reference sequence). Trimming left V 5 bases short and J 4 bases short, with 8 bases between. CDR3 size: 12 residues. CDR3 amino acids: CASSHRGTEAFF. In DNA form, the CDR3 reads TGTGCCAGTAGTCATAGGGGCACTGAAGCTTTCTTT.

This rearrangement joins TRBV11-2 to TRBJ1-4; D perhaps matches TRBD1 (5 bases). The CDR3 has 14 residues. From germline, CDR1 is SGHAT and CDR2 FQNNGV. The V end lost 6 bases, the J end lost 4 bases, and 12 bases lay between the germline ends. CDR3 coding DNA: TGTGCCAGCAGTCGTCGACAGCTTAATGAAAAACTGTTTTTT. Its translation: CASSRRQLNEKLFF.

The chain links TRBV2 to TRBJ2-7; no definite D call. With 8 bases removed from V and 2 bases from J, the gap between germline ends came to 4 bases. Germline-derived CDR1 and CDR2 are SNHLY and FYNNEI. This CDR3 is built from 10 residues. The CDR3 coding sequence is TGTGCCAGCGGTACCTACGAGCAGTACTTC. This codes for CASGTYEQYF.

The V gene is TRBV7-9, the J gene TRBJ2-2; 9 bases are shared with TRBD2. V lost 5 bases, J lost 7 bases, and 17 bases stayed unmatched. Germline V gene lookup returns CDR1 SEHNR and CDR2 FQNEAQ (reference sequence). The CDR3 is 18 amino acids. This chain's CDR3 is CASSPPPGTSSPSGELFF. Here the CDR3 DNA reads TGTGCCAGCAGCCCCCCTCCGGGGACTAGCAGCCCCAGCGGGGAGCTGTTTTTT.

J is TRBJ2-3 and V is TRBV18, with D hard to call. The CDR3 runs 12 residues. Germline V CDR1 and CDR2: KGHSH, LQKENI. The V end was cut by 6 bases, the J end by 6 bases, with 10 bases between. DNA of the CDR3: TGTGCCAGCTCCAGGTTGCGGGATACGCAGTATTTT. As protein: CASSRLRDTQYF.

A note on this clone: Other nucleotide sequences in the sample specify the same CDR3. This chain joins TRBV7-9 and TRBJ1-1; possible D gene TRBD1, 5 bases. The germline V gene encodes CDR1 SEHNR and CDR2 FQNEAQ (reference sequence). Trimming took 3 bases from V and 1 from J, leaving 6 bases between them. This CDR3 is 13 amino acids long. CDR3 region: CASSFGGNTEAFF. Here the CDR3 DNA reads TGTGCCAGCAGCTTTGGGGGGAACACTGAAGCTTTCTTT.

The rearrangement uses TRBV7-2 and TRBJ2-7; the D is unclear. Germline V gene data show CDR1 as SGHTA and CDR2 as FQGNSA. This CDR3 has 15 residues. V was trimmed by 1 base and J by 3 bases, leaving 13 bases between them. The CDR3 loop reads CASSLDVGFNYEQYF. The CDR3 DNA reads TGTGCCAGCAGCTTAGATGTAGGGTTTAACTACGAGCAGTACTTC.